This T cell receptor (beta chain) was identified in a study of blood T cell repertoires in COVID-19. This CDR3 is built from 16 residues. CDR1 and CDR2 (germline): MDHEN, SYDVKM. With V trimmed by 4 bases and J by 3 bases, 11 bases remained unmatched. Authors' processing steps: Estimated nucleated cell counts came from reference gene primer amplification. Clones were sequenced by immunoSEQ multiplex PCR, and TCRdb holds only the in-frame ones, with some missing. That table supplies the V and J calls and clone size; D and trimming were determined from the DNA. The sample has tens of thousands of clones; roughly 86% are singletons.

The chain links TRBV28 to TRBJ2-5, with 7 bases lining up with TRBD1. The sequencing sample was made of peripheral blood. The receptor was derived from a man in his fifties or sixties with active or convalescent COVID-19. In DNA form, the CDR3 reads TGTGCCAGCAGTTCGTCTCGGACAGGAGTAAAAGAGACCCAGTACTTC. It specifies CASSSSRTGVKETQYF.